What follows is one T cell receptor beta chain and its context. The antigen remains unidentified. Vbeta (60) and Jbeta (13) primers were used in the PCR. Original methodology: As a later analysis found, there were 80 million to 90 million unique TCR beta chains, of which about 10 million were shared. Sequencing was performed with immunoSEQ multiplex PCR; in TCRdb, only in-frame clones are kept and a portion is missing. That table furnishes V, J and clone size, whereas the DNA furnished D and trimming. The repertoire holds under 150,000 clones, with around 70% as singletons. Germline lookup yields CDR1 SGHTS and CDR2 YDEGEE. J was trimmed by 4 bases and V by 2 bases; bases with no gene match: 6. The CDR3 has 15 residues. The data derive from a study of cytomegalovirus exposure and HLA in healthy donors. Findings and limits, study-wide: Reportedly, HLA-A and HLA-B alleles of most subjects were accurately predicted from TCR beta. In vitro checks showed that a few CMV-associated chains really do target CMV antigens.

V usage is TRBV5-8 and J usage is TRBJ2-1, with TRBD1 identical over 7 bases. The source material was PBMCs. The clonotype originates from a human donor in good health. CDR3 region: CASSLSGQTYNEQFF. CDR3 in DNA: TGTGCCAGCAGCTTATCGGGACAGACTTACAATGAGCAGTTCTTC. The complete variable domain, with remaining parts taken from reference TRBV5-8 and TRBJ2-1, reads EAGVTQSPTHLIKTRGQQATLRCSPISGHTSVYWYQQALGLGLQFLLWYDEGEERNRGNFPPRFSGRQFPNYSSELNVNALELEDSALYLCASSLSGQTYNEQFFGPGTRLTVL.